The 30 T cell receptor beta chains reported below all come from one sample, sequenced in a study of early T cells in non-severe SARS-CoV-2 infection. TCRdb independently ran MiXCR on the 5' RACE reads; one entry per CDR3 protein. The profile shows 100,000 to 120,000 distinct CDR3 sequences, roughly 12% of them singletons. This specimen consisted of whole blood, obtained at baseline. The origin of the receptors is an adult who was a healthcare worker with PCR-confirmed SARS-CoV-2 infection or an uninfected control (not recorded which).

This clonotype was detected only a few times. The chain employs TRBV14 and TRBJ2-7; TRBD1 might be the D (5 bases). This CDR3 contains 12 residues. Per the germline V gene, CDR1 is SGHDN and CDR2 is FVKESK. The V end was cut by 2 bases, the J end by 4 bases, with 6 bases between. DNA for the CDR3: TGTGCCAGCAGCCAAACAGGTTACGAGCAGTACTTC. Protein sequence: CASSQTGYEQYF.

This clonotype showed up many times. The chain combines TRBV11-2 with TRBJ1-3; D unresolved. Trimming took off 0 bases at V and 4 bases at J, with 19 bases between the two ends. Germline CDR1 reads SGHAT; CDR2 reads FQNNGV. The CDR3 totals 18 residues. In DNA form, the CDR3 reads TGTGCCAGCAGCTTAGACCGGAGGGCCATGACTACCGGAAACACCATATATTTT. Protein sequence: CASSLDRRAMTTGNTIYF.

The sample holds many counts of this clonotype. CDR3 nucleotide sequence: TGTGCCAGCAGCCCCGGCGACAGGGGGCTAGATGAAGCTTTCTTT. The encoded protein is CASSPGDRGLDEAFF. The gene calls are TRBV7-9 and TRBJ1-1; 10 positions agree with TRBD1. The germline V gene has CDR1 SEHNR and CDR2 FQNEAQ (reference sequence). Trimming cost V 5 bases and J 7 bases; bases outside gene matches: 10. This CDR3 is 15 amino acids long.

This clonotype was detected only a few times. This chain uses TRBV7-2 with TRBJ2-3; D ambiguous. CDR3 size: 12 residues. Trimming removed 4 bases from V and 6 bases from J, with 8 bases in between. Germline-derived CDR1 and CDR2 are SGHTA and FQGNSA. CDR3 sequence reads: CASSWNDDTQYF. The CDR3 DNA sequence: TGTGCCAGCAGCTGGAATGACGATACGCAGTATTTT.

The CDR3 nucleotides are TGTGCCAGCAGCTGGACAGGGGTGGCCAAAAACATTCAGTACTTC. Its translation: CASSWTGVAKNIQYF. The J gene is TRBJ2-4, the V gene TRBV11-2, with 9 positions matching TRBD1. The V gene end was trimmed by 4 bases and the J gene end by 1 base; junction bases not matched to a gene: 2. Germline V CDR1 and CDR2: SGHAT, FQNNGV. CDR3 size: 15 residues.

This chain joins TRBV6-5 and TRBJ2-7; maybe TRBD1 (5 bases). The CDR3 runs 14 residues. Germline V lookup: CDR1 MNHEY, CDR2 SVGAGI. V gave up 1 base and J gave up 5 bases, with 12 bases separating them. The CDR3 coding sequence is TGTGCCAGCAGTTACTTCCAGGGATTCAACGAGCAGTACTTC. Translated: CASSYFQGFNEQYF.

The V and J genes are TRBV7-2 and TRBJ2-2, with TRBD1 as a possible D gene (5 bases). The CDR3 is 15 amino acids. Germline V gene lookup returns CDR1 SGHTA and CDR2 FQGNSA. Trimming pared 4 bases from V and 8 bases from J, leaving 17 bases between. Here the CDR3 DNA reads TGTGCCAGCAGCTACCAAGACAGTATATCGGGGGAGCTGTTTTTT. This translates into CASSYQDSISGELFF.

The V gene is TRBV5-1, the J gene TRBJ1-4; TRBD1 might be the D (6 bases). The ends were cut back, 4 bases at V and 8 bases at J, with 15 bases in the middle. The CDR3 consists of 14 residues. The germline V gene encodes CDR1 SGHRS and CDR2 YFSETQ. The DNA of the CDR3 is TGCGCCAGCAGCGGGGGACACGGTCGGGAAAAACTGTTTTTT. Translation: CASSGGHGREKLFF.

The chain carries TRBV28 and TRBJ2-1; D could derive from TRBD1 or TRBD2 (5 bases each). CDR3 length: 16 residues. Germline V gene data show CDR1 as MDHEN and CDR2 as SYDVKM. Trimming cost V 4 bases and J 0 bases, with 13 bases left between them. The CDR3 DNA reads TGTGCCAGCAGTTCCTTTAAGGGGAGCTCCTACAATGAGCAGTTCTTC. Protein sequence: CASSSFKGSSYNEQFF.

The chain's CDR3 is CAWSSTGGSPLHF. CDR3 nucleotides: TGTGCCTGGAGTTCGACAGGGGGCTCACCCCTCCACTTT. The gene calls are TRBV30 and TRBJ1-6; 10 nucleotides match TRBD1. Unmatched junction bases numbered 2, after V lost 2 bases and J lost 10 bases. This CDR3 has 13 residues. CDR1 is GTSNPN, CDR2 SVGIG, per germline (reference sequence).

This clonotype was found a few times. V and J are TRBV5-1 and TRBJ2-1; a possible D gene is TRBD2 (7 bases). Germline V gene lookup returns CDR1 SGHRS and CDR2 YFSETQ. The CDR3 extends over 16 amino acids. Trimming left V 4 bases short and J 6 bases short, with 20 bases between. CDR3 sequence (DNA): TGCGCCAGCAGCCCATTAGGGGGGGAGGCTCCCAATGAGCAGTTCTTC. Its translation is CASSPLGGEAPNEQFF.

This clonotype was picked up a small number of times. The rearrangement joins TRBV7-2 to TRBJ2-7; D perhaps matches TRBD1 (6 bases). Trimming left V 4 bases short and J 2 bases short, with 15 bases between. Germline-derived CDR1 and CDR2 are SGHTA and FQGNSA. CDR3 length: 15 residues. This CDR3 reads CASSYSGTPAYEQYF. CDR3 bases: TGTGCCAGCAGCTACTCCGGGACACCTGCCTACGAGCAGTACTTC.

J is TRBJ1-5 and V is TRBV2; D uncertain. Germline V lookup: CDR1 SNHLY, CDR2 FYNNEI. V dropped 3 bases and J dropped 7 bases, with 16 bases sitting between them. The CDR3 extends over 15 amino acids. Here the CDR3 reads CASSDDLFRLQPQHF. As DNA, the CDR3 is TGTGCCAGCAGTGATGATCTGTTTCGGTTACAGCCCCAGCATTTT.

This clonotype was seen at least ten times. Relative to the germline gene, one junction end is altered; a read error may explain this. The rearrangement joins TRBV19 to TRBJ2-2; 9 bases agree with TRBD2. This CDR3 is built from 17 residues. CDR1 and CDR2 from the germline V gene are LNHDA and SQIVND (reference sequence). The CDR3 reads CASSIDTLAGDTGELFF. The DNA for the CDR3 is TGCGCCAGTAGTATAGATACCTTAGCGGGAGACACCGGGGAGCTGTTTTTT.

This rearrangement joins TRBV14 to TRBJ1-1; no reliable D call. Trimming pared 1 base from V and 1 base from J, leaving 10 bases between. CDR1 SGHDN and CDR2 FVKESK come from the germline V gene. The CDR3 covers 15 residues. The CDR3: CASSQGEVRNTEAFF. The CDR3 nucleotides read TGTGCCAGCAGCCAAGGTGAGGTGAGGAACACTGAAGCTTTCTTT.

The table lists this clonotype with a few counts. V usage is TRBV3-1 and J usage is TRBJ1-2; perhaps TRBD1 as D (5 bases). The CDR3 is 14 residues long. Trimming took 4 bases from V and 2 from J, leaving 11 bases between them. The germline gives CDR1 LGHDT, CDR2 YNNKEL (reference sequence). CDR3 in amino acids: CASSPRQTNYGYTF. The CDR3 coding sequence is TGTGCCAGCAGCCCGCGACAGACCAACTATGGCTACACCTTC. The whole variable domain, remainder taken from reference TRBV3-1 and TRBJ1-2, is DTAVSQTPKYLVTQMGNDKSIKCEQNLGHDTMYWYKQDSKKFLKIMFSYNNKELIINETVPNRFSPKSPDKAHLNLHINSLELGDSAVYFCASSPRQTNYGYTFGSGTRLTVV.

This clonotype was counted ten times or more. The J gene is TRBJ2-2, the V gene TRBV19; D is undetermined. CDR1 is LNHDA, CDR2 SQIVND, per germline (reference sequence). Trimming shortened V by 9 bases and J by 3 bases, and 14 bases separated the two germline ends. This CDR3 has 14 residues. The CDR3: CASRWDFHTGELFF. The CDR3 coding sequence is TGTGCCAGCCGGTGGGATTTTCACACCGGGGAGCTGTTTTTT.

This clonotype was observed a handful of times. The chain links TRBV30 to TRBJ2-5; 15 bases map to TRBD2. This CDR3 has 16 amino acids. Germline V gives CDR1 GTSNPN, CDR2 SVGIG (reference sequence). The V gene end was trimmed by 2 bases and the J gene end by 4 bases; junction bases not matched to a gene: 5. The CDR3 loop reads CAWSPGLAGGGETQYF. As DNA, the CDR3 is TGTGCCTGGAGTCCGGGACTAGCGGGAGGAGGAGAGACCCAGTACTTC.

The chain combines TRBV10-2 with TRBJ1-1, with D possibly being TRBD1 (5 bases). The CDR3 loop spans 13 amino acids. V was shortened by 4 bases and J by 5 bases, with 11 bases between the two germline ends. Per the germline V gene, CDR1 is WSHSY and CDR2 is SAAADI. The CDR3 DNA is TGCGCCAGCAGTGGCCGACAGCGGACTGAAGCTTTCTTT. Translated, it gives CASSGRQRTEAFF.

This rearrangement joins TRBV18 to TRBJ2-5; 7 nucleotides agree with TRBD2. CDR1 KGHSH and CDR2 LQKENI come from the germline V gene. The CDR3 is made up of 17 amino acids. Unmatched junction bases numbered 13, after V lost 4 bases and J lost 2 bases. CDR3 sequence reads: CASSRTLTGGKQETQYF. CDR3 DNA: TGTGCCAGCTCACGCACTCTCACCGGGGGGAAGCAAGAGACCCAGTACTTC.

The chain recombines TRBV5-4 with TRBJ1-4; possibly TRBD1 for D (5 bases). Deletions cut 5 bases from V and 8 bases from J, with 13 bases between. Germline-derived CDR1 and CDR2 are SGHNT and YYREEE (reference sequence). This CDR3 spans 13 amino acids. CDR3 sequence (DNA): TGTGCCAGCAGTTACCGGGACGGCGAAAAACTGTTTTTT. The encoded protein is CASSYRDGEKLFF.

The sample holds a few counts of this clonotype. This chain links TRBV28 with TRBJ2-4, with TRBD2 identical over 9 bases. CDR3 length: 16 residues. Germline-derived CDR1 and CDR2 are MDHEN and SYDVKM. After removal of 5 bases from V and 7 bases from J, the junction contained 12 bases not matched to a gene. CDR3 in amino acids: CASSPEELAGGNIQYF. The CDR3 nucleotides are TGTGCCAGCAGTCCCGAAGAACTAGCGGGCGGGAACATTCAGTACTTC.

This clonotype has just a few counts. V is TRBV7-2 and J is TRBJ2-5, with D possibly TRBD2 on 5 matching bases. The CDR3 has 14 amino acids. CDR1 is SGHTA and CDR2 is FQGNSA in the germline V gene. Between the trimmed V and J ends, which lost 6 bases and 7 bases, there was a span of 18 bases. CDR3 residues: CASSTYAPGWTQYF. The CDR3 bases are TGTGCCAGCAGTACCTACGCTCCGGGGTGGACCCAGTACTTC.

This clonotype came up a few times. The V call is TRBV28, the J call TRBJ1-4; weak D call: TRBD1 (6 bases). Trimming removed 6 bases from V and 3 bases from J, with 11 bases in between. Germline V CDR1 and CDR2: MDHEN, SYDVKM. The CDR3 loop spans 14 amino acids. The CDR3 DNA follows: TGTGCCAGCAGCCCAGGGGATTCTAATGAAAAACTGTTTTTT. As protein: CASSPGDSNEKLFF.

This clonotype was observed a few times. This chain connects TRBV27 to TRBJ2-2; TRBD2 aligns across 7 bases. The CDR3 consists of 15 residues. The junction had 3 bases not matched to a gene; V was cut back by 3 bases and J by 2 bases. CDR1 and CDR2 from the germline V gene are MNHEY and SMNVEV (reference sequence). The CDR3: CASSFGGTNTGELFF. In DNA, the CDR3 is TGTGCCAGCAGTTTCGGGGGGACCAACACCGGGGAGCTGTTTTTT.

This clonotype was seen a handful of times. The CDR3 coding sequence is TGTGCCAGCAGCGCCGGATTGTACAATGAGCAGTTCTTC. It codes for CASSAGLYNEQFF. The chain carries TRBV3-1 and TRBJ2-1; no definite D call. The germline V and J ends were trimmed by 5 bases and 4 bases, with 9 bases remaining between them. The CDR3 covers 13 residues. Germline V gene sequence: CDR1 LGHDT, CDR2 YNNKEL (reference sequence).

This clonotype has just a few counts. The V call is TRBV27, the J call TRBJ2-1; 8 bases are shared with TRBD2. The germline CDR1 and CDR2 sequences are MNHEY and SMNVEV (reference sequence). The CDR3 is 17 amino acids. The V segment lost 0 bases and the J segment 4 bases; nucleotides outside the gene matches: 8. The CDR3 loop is CASSLSRGRGVYNEQFF. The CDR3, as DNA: TGTGCCAGCAGTTTATCCAGAGGGCGGGGGGTTTACAATGAGCAGTTCTTC.

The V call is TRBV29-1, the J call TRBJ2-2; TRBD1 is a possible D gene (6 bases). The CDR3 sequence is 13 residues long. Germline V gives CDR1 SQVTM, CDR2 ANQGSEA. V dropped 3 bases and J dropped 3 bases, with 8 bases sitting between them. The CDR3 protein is CSVEYRDTGELFF. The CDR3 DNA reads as TGCAGCGTTGAGTACAGGGACACCGGGGAGCTGTTTTTT.

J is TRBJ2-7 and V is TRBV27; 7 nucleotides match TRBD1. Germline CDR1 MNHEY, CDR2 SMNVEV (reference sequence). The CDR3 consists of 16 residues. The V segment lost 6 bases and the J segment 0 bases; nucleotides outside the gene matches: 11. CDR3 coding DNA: TGTGCCAGCAGCTCCTCTCGGACAGGTGGCTCCTACGAGCAGTACTTC. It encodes CASSSSRTGGSYEQYF.

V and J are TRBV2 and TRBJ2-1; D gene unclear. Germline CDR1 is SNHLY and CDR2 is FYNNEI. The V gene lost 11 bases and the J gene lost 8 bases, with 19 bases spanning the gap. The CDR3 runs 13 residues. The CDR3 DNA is TGTGCCGGCCGGCTAGACCGAGGCGATGAGCAGTTCTTC. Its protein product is CAGRLDRGDEQFF.